Sequencing of this T cell receptor (beta chain) was carried out in a study of memory CD4+ T cells and cytomegalovirus serostatus. Looked up from germline, CDR1 is DFQATT and CDR2 is SNEGSKA (reference sequence). V lost 0 bases and J lost 8, with 7 bases in between. This CDR3 region has 11 residues. Study observations and caveats: About 40% of the roughly 160 known CMV-associated TCRbeta sequences appeared in CD4+ memory.

This clone has a handful of counts. The antigen is unknown. The sort gate was single viable CD3+CD4+CD8-CD45RO+ cells for memory CD4+ T cells. CD4+ T cells were isolated by positive magnetic selection. The repertoire was sequenced with immunoSEQ multiplex PCR; TCRdb's copy has only in-frame clones and lacks some. The sample records about 52,000 clones, 80% being singletons. The receptor's source is an adult in good health and CMV-seropositive. The gene calls are TRBV20-1 and TRBJ1-1; the D is unclear. The specimen was memory CD4+ T cells from blood. CDR3 amino acids: CSAREYREAFF. The CDR3, as DNA: TGCAGTGCTAGAGAATACCGGGAAGCTTTCTTT.